This T cell receptor (beta chain) was sequenced for a study of beta chain features in type 1 diabetes. All of the isolated RNA was reverse transcribed, so expressed TCRB transcripts were sequenced. Method: immunoSEQ multiplex PCR; TCRdb's copy keeps in-frame clones and lacks some. Found here are under 300,000 clones, about a tenth of them singletons; the top ten hold roughly 0.017%. The CDR3 is made up of 12 amino acids. The germline gives CDR1 SEHNR, CDR2 FQNEAQ (reference sequence). Trimming took 5 bases from V and 6 from J, leaving 9 bases between them. This clone was detected only a few times. Its antigen remains unidentified. Within the sample, other DNA sequences also encode this same CDR3. General observations from the study: The study found moderately but significantly shorter TCRB CDR3s in all four CD4+ subsets of Type 1 diabetes patients. The question left open here concerned HLA type influencing TCRB rearrangement. Comparison showed that naive, central memory and Treg TCRB repertoires appeared more similar among patients than among healthy donors. cDNA-based reads could over-represent cells with high TCR expression.

Per donor, one heparinised blood draw averaged roughly 120 mL. The chain links TRBV7-9 to TRBJ2-3; D gene ambiguous. Source material: naive CD4+ T cells from blood. This receptor was identified in a man aged 25 to 40 with type 1 diabetes. CDR3 DNA: TGTGCCAGCAGCCTCCTGGGCGATACGCAGTATTTT. Translated, it gives CASSLLGDTQYF.